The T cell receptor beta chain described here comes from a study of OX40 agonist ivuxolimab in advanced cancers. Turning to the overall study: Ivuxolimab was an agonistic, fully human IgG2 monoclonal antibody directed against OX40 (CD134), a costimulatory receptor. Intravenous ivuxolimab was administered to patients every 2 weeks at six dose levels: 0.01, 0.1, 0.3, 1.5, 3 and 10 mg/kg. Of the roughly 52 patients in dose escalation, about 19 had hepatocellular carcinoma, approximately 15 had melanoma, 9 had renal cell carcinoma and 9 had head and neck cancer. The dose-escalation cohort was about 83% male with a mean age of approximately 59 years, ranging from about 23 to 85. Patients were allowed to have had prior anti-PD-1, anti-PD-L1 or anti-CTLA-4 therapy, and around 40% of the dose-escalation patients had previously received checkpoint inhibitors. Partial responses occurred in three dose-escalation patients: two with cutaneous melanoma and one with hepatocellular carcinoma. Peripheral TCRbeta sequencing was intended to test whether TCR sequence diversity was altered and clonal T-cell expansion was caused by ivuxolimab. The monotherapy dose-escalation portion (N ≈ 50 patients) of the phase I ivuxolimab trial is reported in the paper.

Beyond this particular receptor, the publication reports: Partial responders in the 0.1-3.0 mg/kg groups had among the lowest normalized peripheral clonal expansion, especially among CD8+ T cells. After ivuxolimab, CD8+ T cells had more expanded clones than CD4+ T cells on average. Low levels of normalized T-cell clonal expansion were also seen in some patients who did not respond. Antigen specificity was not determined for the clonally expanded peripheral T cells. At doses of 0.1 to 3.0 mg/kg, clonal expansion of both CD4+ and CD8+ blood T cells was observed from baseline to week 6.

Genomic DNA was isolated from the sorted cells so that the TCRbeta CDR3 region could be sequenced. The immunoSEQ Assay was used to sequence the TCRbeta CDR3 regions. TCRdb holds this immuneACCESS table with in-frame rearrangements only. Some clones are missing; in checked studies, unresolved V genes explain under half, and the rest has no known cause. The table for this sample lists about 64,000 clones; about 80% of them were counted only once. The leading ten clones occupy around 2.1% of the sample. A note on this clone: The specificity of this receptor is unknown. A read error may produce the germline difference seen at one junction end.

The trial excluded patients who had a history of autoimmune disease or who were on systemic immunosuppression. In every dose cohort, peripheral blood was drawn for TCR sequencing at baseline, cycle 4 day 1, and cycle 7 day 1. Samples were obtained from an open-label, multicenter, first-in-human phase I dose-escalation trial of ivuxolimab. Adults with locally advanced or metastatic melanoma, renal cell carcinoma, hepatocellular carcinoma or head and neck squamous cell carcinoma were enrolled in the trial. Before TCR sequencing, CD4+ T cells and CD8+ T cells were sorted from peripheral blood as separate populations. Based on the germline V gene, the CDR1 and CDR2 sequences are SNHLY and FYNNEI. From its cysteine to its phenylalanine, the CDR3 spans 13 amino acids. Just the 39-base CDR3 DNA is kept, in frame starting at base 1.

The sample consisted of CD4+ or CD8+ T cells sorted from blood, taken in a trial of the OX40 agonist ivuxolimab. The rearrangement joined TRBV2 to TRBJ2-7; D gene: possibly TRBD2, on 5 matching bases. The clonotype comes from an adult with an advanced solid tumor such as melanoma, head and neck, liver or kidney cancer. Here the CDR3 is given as CAGSRRLEGEQYF. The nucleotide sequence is TGTGCCGGCAGCAGACGGCTAGAGGGCGAGCAGTACTTC.